A selection of T cell receptor beta chains follows, all from one sample in a study of shared clonotypes between healthy human individuals. Clones were read by immunoSEQ multiplex PCR, and TCRdb kept only the in-frame ones, dropping some. The profile shows about 470,000 clones, about 85% of them singletons. The sample taken for sequencing was PBMCs. The receptors derive from a woman aged 35 to 49 in good health. Some clones in this sample may be carry-over from other donors' samples. Both conserved end residues are part of each CDR3. The D gene is left open where the match is weak. Only part of the rows carry a size: once, few, many, or a class if the clone is expanded.

>-|TRBV7-8|-|TRBJ1-2
CASSLDGSYGYTF
TGTGCCAGCAGCTTGGACGGCTCCTATGGCTACACCTTC
>-|TRBV10-2|-|TRBJ2-7
CASSDQASAKGSYEQYF
TGCGCCAGCAGTGACCAAGCTAGCGCCAAGGGGTCCTACGAGCAGTACTTC
>-|TRBV2|TRBD2|TRBJ2-3
CASSLAPLAGRTDTQYF
TGTGCCAGCAGCCTGGCCCCCCTAGCGGGACGCACAGATACGCAGTATTTT
>-|TRBV28|TRBD1|TRBJ1-2
CASSLTGTAEDTF
TGTGCCAGCAGTTTAACCGGGACAGCTGAGGACACCTTC
>-|TRBV7-8|TRBD2|TRBJ2-7
CASSLAGGLAGDHEQYF
TGTGCCAGCAGCTTAGCGGGGGGACTAGCGGGAGACCACGAGCAGTACTTC
>-|TRBV7-9|-|TRBJ1-2
CASSLFEKNYGYTF
TGTGCCAGCAGCTTATTCGAGAAAAACTATGGCTACACCTTC
>-|TRBV7-8|-|TRBJ2-3
CASSLVGGSTDTQYF
TGTGCCAGCAGCTTAGTAGGGGGTAGCACAGATACGCAGTATTTT
>few|TRBV5-1|TRBD2|TRBJ2-3
CASSLVVAGGVTDTQYF
TGCGCCAGCAGCTTGGTAGTCGCGGGAGGAGTCACAGATACGCAGTATTTT
>-|TRBV7-2|-|TRBJ1-1
CASSATVSNTEAFF
TGTGCCAGCAGCGCGACAGTATCGAACACTGAAGCTTTCTTT
>few|TRBV7-3|TRBD1|TRBJ1-1
CASSPHGGGGSEAFF
TGTGCCAGCAGCCCTCATGGAGGGGGCGGCTCTGAAGCTTTCTTT
>-|TRBV7-2|TRBD1|TRBJ2-7
CASSSTRDRLSF
TGTGCCAGCAGCTCGACCCGGGACAGACTTTCCTTC
>-|TRBV4-1|-|TRBJ1-4
CASSQRGAEKLFF
TGCGCCAGCAGCCAGCGAGGGGCTGAAAAACTGTTTTTT
>-|TRBV19|TRBD1|TRBJ2-5
CASSIRGGGTGQETQYF
TGTGCCAGTAGTATCCGCGGAGGAGGGACAGGGCAAGAGACCCAGTACTTC
>-|TRBV6-1|-|TRBJ2-1
CASSEQGAYNEQFF
TGTGCCAGCAGTGAACAGGGAGCCTACAATGAGCAGTTCTTC
>-|TRBV5-4|-|TRBJ2-5
CASSLDPSGHQETQYF
TGTGCCAGCAGCTTGGACCCTTCAGGGCACCAAGAGACCCAGTACTTC
>-|TRBV28|-|TRBJ2-5
CASLGGLAEGDQETQYF
TGTGCCAGCCTGGGGGGCCTAGCGGAGGGGGACCAAGAGACCCAGTACTTC
>-|TRBV5-1|-|TRBJ2-1
CASSFDGAREQFF
TGCGCCAGCAGCTTCGACGGAGCCCGAGAGCAGTTCTTC
>-|TRBV28|-|TRBJ1-2
CASSLGYYGYTF
TGTGCCAGCAGTTTGGGTTACTATGGCTACACCTTC
>-|TRBV29-1|TRBD2|TRBJ2-1
CSVQTSGIYNEQFF
TGCAGCGTCCAGACTAGCGGGATATACAATGAGCAGTTCTTC
>-|TRBV19|-|TRBJ1-5
CASSKSGYQPQHF
TGTGCCAGTAGTAAGTCAGGGTATCAGCCCCAGCATTTT
>-|TRBV27|-|TRBJ2-2
CASSSQVFGELFF
TGTGCCAGCAGCTCCCAGGTGTTCGGGGAGCTGTTTTTT
>once|TRBV9|TRBD2|TRBJ2-7
CASSVDLAGDEQYF
TGTGCCAGCAGCGTAGATCTAGCGGGAGACGAGCAGTACTTC
>-|TRBV7-2|-|TRBJ1-5
CASSPGGGYGQPQHF
TGTGCCAGCAGCCCTGGGGGGGGCTATGGTCAGCCCCAGCATTTT
>-|TRBV7-8|TRBD1|TRBJ2-3
CASSLDRGTDTQYF
TGTGCCAGCAGCTTAGACAGGGGGACAGATACGCAGTATTTT
>few|TRBV10-1|-|TRBJ2-7
CASSDRRGQASYEQYF
TGCGCCAGCAGTGACCGGAGGGGCCAGGCGAGCTACGAGCAGTACTTC
>-|TRBV6-4|-|TRBJ2-2
CASSSDSGDTGELFF
TGTGCCAGCAGTTCTGACAGTGGTGACACCGGGGAGCTGTTTTTT
>-|TRBV14|TRBD2|TRBJ2-7
CASSQYGLVGYEQYF
TGTGCCAGCAGCCAATACGGACTAGTCGGCTACGAGCAGTACTTC
>-|TRBV5-8|-|TRBJ1-5
CASSLFGPNQPQHF
TGTGCCAGCAGCTTGTTCGGCCCCAATCAGCCCCAGCATTTT
>-|TRBV25-1|-|TRBJ1-1
CASSEYRNTEAFF
TGTGCCAGCAGTGAATATAGAAACACTGAAGCTTTCTTT